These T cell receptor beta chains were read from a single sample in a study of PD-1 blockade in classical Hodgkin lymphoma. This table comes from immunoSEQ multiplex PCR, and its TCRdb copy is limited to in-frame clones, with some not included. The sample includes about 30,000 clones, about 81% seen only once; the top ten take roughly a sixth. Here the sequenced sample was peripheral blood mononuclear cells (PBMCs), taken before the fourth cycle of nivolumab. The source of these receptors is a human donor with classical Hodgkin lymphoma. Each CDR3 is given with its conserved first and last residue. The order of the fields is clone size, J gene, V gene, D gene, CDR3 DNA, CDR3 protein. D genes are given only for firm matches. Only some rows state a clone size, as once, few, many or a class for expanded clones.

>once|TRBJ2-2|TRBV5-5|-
TGTGCCAGCAGCTCCGCTAGCTACACCGGGGAGCTGTTTTTT
CASSSASYTGELFF
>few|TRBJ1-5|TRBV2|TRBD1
TGTGCCAGCAGTTCTGGGACAGGGTCAGTCCAGCCCCAGCATTTT
CASSSGTGSVQPQHF
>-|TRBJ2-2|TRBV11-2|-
TGTGCCAGCAGCTTACAGGGGAACTCCGGCGGGGAGCTGTTTTTT
CASSLQGNSGGELFF
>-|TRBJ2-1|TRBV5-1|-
TGCGCCAGCCGGCAGGGTCGAGGCAATGAGCAGTTCTTC
CASRQGRGNEQFF
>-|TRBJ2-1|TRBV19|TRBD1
TGTGCCAGTACCACAAGGGACAGCGTCTACAATGAGCAGTTCTTC
CASTTRDSVYNEQFF
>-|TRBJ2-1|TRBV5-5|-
TGTGCCAGCAGCCTCCTGAGCGCCGATGAGCAGTTCTTC
CASSLLSADEQFF
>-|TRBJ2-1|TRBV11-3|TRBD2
TGTGCCAGCACCCGACTAGCGGGCGGGAATGAGCAGTTCTTC
CASTRLAGGNEQFF
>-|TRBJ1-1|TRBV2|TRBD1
TGTGCCAGCTCGGGACAGGGGAGGACTGAAGCTTTCTTT
CASSGQGRTEAFF
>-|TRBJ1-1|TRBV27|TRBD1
TGTGCCAGCACCCATACACAGGGGAGTTGGACTGAAGCTTTCTTT
CASTHTQGSWTEAFF
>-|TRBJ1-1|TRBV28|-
TGTGCCAGCAGTCCCGGGGGGGGCGGTTTTTCACGGAACACTGAAGCTTTCTTT
CASSPGGGGFSRNTEAFF
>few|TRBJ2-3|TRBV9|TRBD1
TGTGCCAGCAGCGTAGTCCCATCAGGACAGGGGGCAAATACGCAGTATTTT
CASSVVPSGQGANTQYF